This TCR beta chain was documented in a study of identical twins. TCRdb used MiXCR to reprocess the 5' RACE reads, holding one entry per CDR3 protein. The sample contains a few hundred thousand distinct CDR3 sequences, about 13% of which appear only once. The V gene's germline CDR1 is SQVTM and CDR2 ANQGSEA. The CDR3 consists of 13 residues. Trimming took off 2 bases at V and 1 base at J, with 9 bases between the two ends. A further study also used this sample, focusing on yellow fever vaccine responses in identical twins.

The receptor's source is a woman aged 18-29 years in good health. The sample comprised memory (CD45RO+) T cells sorted from blood. The V and J genes are TRBV29-1 and TRBJ2-7; no firm D call. CDR3 sequence: CSVEFGRSYEQYF. The CDR3 region has the DNA TGCAGCGTTGAATTCGGTAGGTCCTACGAGCAGTACTTC.